Reported below is one T cell receptor beta chain. Its antigen is currently unknown. These data come from a study of cytomegalovirus exposure and HLA in healthy donors. Sequencing was performed with immunoSEQ multiplex PCR; in TCRdb, only in-frame clones are kept and a portion is missing. The data show 200,000 or so clones, with roughly 80% seen just once and under 7.5% held by the top ten. Study-level results: That first-cohort TCR clusters tended to co-occur in the approximately 120 validation repertoires was found in a later analysis. The classifier reportedly diagnosed cytomegalovirus status with high sensitivity and specificity. Most TCR sequences were rare, but some public TCRs occurred in many donors.

Looked up from germline, CDR1 is SGHVS and CDR2 is FQNEAQ. The J segment lost 1 base and the V segment lost 5 bases, leaving 6 bases of the junction unmatched. The CDR3 has 15 residues. The chain joins TRBV7-8 to TRBJ2-5; 8 bases match TRBD2. The sample was PBMCs. The receptor was isolated from a man aged 18 to 29 in good health and CMV-seropositive. CDR3 in DNA: TGTGCCAGCAGCGCCGGGGGGGCAGTCCAAGAGACCCAGTACTTC. It is translated as CASSAGGAVQETQYF.